The T cell receptor beta chain described here comes from a study of tumour-infiltrating T cells in Burkitt lymphoma. Study-level background: Repertoire clonality predicted overall and progression-free survival.

Clones were sequenced by immunoSEQ multiplex PCR, and TCRdb holds only the in-frame ones, with some missing. Of 15,000 to 20,000 clones in the sample, almost 80% were seen once. The CDR3 length is 15 residues. Trimming removed 3 bases from V and 1 base from J, with 10 bases in between. The sequence was collected from a human donor with diffuse large B-cell lymphoma. Input material: tumor tissue. The chain links TRBV23-1 to TRBJ1-5; no definite D call. TRBV23-1 is classed as an ORF, of uncertain function. The CDR3 region is CASSHGVGSNQPQHF. As DNA, the CDR3 is TGCGCCAGCAGTCACGGGGTCGGCAGCAATCAGCCCCAGCATTTT.